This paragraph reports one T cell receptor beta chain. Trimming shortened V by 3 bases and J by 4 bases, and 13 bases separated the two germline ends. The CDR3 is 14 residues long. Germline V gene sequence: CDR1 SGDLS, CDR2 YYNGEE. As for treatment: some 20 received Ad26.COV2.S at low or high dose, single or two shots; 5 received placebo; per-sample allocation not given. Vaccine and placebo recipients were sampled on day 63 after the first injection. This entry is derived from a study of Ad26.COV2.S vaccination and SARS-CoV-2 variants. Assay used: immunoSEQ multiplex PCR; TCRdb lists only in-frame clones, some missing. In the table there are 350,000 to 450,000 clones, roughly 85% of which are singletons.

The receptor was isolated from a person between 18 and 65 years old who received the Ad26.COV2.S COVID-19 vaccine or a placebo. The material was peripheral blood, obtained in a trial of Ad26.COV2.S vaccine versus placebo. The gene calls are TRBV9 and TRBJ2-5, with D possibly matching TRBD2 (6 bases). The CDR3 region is CASSAWEAAETQYF. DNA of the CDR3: TGTGCCAGCAGCGCGTGGGAGGCGGCAGAGACCCAGTACTTC.